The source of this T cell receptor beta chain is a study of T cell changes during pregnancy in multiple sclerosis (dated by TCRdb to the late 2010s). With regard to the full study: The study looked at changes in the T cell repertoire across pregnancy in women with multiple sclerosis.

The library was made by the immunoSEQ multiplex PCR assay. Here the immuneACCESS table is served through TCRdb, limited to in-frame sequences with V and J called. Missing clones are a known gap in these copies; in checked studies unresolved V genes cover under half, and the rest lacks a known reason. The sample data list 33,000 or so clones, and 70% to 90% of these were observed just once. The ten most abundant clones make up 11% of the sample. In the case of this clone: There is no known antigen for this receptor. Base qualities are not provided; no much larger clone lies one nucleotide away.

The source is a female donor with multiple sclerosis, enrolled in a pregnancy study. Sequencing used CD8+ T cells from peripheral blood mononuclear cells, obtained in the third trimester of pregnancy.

The CDR3 protein sequence reads: CASSLGPLQGGNTEAFF. The nucleotide sequence reads TGCGCCAGCAGCTTGGGGCCTTTGCAGGGAGGAAACACTGAAGCTTTCTTT. The chain was built from TRBV5-1 and TRBJ1-1; TRBD1 is possibly the D segment (5 matching bases). According to the germline V gene, CDR1 reads SGHRS and CDR2 reads YFSETQ. The CDR3 has 17 amino acids, counting the end cysteine and phenylalanine. CDR3 DNA is the only sequence kept; it has 51 bases, read in frame from the first base. V and J lose 0 bases and 2 bases, and a span of 17 bases separates them.